The 18 T cell receptor beta chains in this list originate from one sample, sequenced in a study of shared clonotypes between healthy human individuals. CD45RO-negative, CCR7-positively selected cells formed the naive CD8 fraction, excluding terminally differentiated effector memory CD45RA+ cells. Assay: immunoSEQ multiplex PCR; the TCRdb copy retains only in-frame clones and omits some. The sample holds around 1,900,000 clones, just over 90% seen once. Sequencing used naive CD8+ T cells from PBMCs. The receptor source for this set is a man aged 18 to 29 in good health. Some clones in this sample may be carry-over from other donors' samples.

The J gene is TRBJ1-5, the V gene TRBV10-3; D is unresolved. V was cut by 0 bases and J by 6 bases, with 9 bases left in between. The CDR3 sequence is 14 residues long. The germline CDR1 and CDR2 sequences are ENHRY and SYGVKD. In DNA, the CDR3 is TGTGCCATCAGTGAGTCCGTTGGCTCTCAGCCCCAGCATTTT. Translating it yields CAISESVGSQPQHF.

The chain combines TRBV7-2 with TRBJ2-7; 8 bases line up with TRBD1. The CDR3 consists of 14 residues. With 1 base clipped from V and 6 bases from J, the junction kept 5 bases outside the gene matches. Germline V lookup: CDR1 SGHTA, CDR2 FQGNSA. The CDR3 region is CASSLGQGAGEQYF. The CDR3 coding sequence is TGTGCCAGCAGCTTAGGGCAGGGGGCGGGCGAGCAGTACTTC.

The chain combines TRBV19 with TRBJ2-7; TRBD1 aligns across 10 bases. The V and J ends lost 5 bases and 4 bases, in that order; junction bases with no gene match: 5. CDR1 and CDR2 from the germline V gene are LNHDA and SQIVND (reference sequence). This CDR3 has 14 amino acids. CDR3 amino acids: CASSQRTGGYEQYF. As DNA, the CDR3 is TGTGCCAGTAGTCAGAGGACAGGGGGTTACGAGCAGTACTTC.

V is TRBV27 and J is TRBJ2-7, with TRBD2 as a possible D gene (6 bases). This CDR3 spans 13 amino acids. Germline CDR1 is MNHEY and CDR2 is SMNVEV (reference sequence). Trimming shortened V by 5 bases and J by 5 bases, and 13 bases separated the two germline ends. The CDR3 DNA is TGTGCCAGCAGTACTCTGGGGGAGGACGAGCAGTACTTC. It translates to CASSTLGEDEQYF.

The chain uses TRBV7-2 and TRBJ2-1; D may be TRBD1 (5 bases). V was clipped by 2 bases and J by 5 bases, with 13 bases between them. The CDR3 contains 15 residues. Germline-derived CDR1 and CDR2 are SGHTA and FQGNSA. CDR3 protein: CASSLLRQGHNEQFF. Written as DNA, the CDR3 is TGTGCCAGCAGCTTACTCCGCCAGGGTCACAATGAGCAGTTCTTC.

This clone was picked up one time. The gene calls are TRBV18 and TRBJ2-7, with 9 bases lining up with TRBD1. J was trimmed by 3 bases and V by 5 bases; bases with no gene match: 8. The CDR3 contains 15 residues. Germline assignment: CDR1 KGHSH and CDR2 LQKENI. The CDR3 DNA is TGTGCCAGCTCATCCGGACAGGGGTCGGACTACGAGCAGTACTTC. This translates into CASSSGQGSDYEQYF. Variable domain in full (rest from reference TRBV18 and TRBJ2-7): NAGVMQNPRHLVRRRGQEARLRCSPMKGHSHVYWYRQLPEEGLKFMVYLQKENIIDESGMPKERFSAEFPKEGPSILRIQQVVRGDSAAYFCASSSGQGSDYEQYFGPGTRLTVT.

J is TRBJ1-2 and V is TRBV9, with 7 bases matching TRBD1. Germline CDR1 reads SGDLS; CDR2 reads YYNGEE. V dropped 0 bases and J dropped 3; count of bases not matched to a gene: 5. This CDR3 is 15 amino acids long. The CDR3 reads CASSVEGTAYYGYTF. DNA of the CDR3: TGTGCCAGCAGCGTAGAGGGGACAGCTTACTATGGCTACACCTTC.

The gene calls are TRBV6-4 and TRBJ2-3, with D possibly TRBD2 on 5 matching bases. V was shortened by 10 bases and J by 6 bases, with 20 bases between the two germline ends. Germline CDR1 is MRHNA and CDR2 is SNTAGT. There are 14 residues in the CDR3. The CDR3 nucleotides are TGTGCCACCTCCAGGCGGGCCTTAGGGGATACGCAGTATTTT. Residues: CATSRRALGDTQYF.

About this clone: Other DNA sequences within the sample encode an identical CDR3. The rearrangement uses TRBV7-9 and TRBJ1-1; D not resolved. Germline CDR1 and CDR2: SEHNR and FQNEAQ (reference sequence). V lost 1 base and J lost 1, with 7 bases in between. The CDR3 sequence is 14 residues long. This CDR3 reads CASSLVRENTEAFF. The CDR3, as DNA: TGTGCCAGCAGCTTAGTACGGGAGAACACTGAAGCTTTCTTT.

The chain is built from TRBV27 and TRBJ2-7; D perhaps matches TRBD1 (5 bases). V was trimmed by 5 bases and J by 2 bases, leaving 10 bases between them. The CDR3 runs 13 residues. CDR1 and CDR2 from the germline V gene are MNHEY and SMNVEV (reference sequence). The CDR3 DNA reads TGTGCCAGCAGTGCGACAGCGACCTACGAGCAGTACTTC. Translated: CASSATATYEQYF.

The gene calls are TRBV14 and TRBJ2-7, with D tentatively TRBD1 or TRBD2 (6 bases each). Germline V CDR1 and CDR2: SGHDN, FVKESK. The CDR3 totals 17 residues. Trimming took 3 bases from V and 4 from J, leaving 22 bases between them. The CDR3 is CASSHETRDTGGYEQYF. The DNA of the CDR3 is TGTGCCAGCAGCCACGAAACAAGGGACACAGGAGGGTACGAGCAGTACTTC. Variable domain in full (rest from reference TRBV14 and TRBJ2-7): EAGVTQFPSHSVIEKGQTVTLRCDPISGHDNLYWYRRVMGKEIKFLLHFVKESKQDESGMPNNRFLAERTGGTYSTLKVQPAELEDSGVYFCASSHETRDTGGYEQYFGPGTRLTVT.

The gene calls are TRBV28 and TRBJ1-3; D unresolved. The germline V and J ends were trimmed by 4 bases and 4 bases, with 17 bases remaining between them. There are 16 residues in the CDR3. Germline V lookup: CDR1 MDHEN, CDR2 SYDVKM. The CDR3 here is CASSYPNTLGGNTIYF. CDR3 DNA: TGTGCCAGCAGTTACCCCAACACTCTTGGCGGAAACACCATATATTTT.

This chain links TRBV19 with TRBJ2-3; no clear D. The CDR3 consists of 13 residues. V was cut by 6 bases and J by 6 bases, with 13 bases left in between. Germline V gives CDR1 LNHDA, CDR2 SQIVND (reference sequence). The CDR3 DNA reads as TGTGCCAGTAGAGACAATAATGGGGATACGCAGTATTTT. Translation: CASRDNNGDTQYF.

The V gene is TRBV29-1, the J gene TRBJ2-7, with D possibly being TRBD1 (6 bases). The V end lost 0 bases, the J end lost 3 bases, and 15 bases lay between the germline ends. Germline V gene data show CDR1 as SQVTM and CDR2 as ANQGSEA. The CDR3 loop spans 15 amino acids. The CDR3 nucleotides read TGCAGCGTTGAAGATGGTCAGGGGTTTTACTACGAGCAGTACTTC. Amino acids: CSVEDGQGFYYEQYF.

This clone has only one observation. This rearrangement joins TRBV7-7 to TRBJ2-2, with 8 nucleotides matching TRBD1. V gave up 1 base and J gave up 4 bases; unmatched junction bases: 2. This CDR3 is 15 amino acids long. The germline V gene encodes CDR1 SSHAT and CDR2 FNYEAQ (reference sequence). The CDR3 loop reads CASSLVTGGTGELFF. Here the CDR3 DNA reads TGTGCCAGCAGCTTAGTCACAGGGGGCACCGGGGAGCTGTTTTTT.

The V call is TRBV4-3, the J call TRBJ1-1; no clear D gene. Germline values: CDR1 LGHNA, CDR2 YSLEER. V was clipped by 1 base and J by 6 bases, with 18 bases between them. The CDR3 has 16 residues. This CDR3 is CASSQAAVGLTAEAFF. The CDR3 nucleotides read TGCGCCAGCAGCCAAGCGGCGGTTGGCTTGACTGCTGAAGCTTTCTTT.

This clone was counted a single time. The CDR3 nucleotides are TGTGCCAGCAATCCCTCGGGACAACTCCACGAGCAGTACTTC. Translation: CASNPSGQLHEQYF. The chain is built from TRBV28 and TRBJ2-7, with a weak D call TRBD1 (6 bases). This CDR3 region has 14 residues. Per germline, CDR1 MDHEN and CDR2 SYDVKM. The ends were cut back, 7 bases at V and 5 bases at J, with 18 bases in the middle.

Concerning this clone: A much larger clonotype is one base distant, so this may be a read error. Other DNA sequences in this sample translate to the same CDR3. The rearrangement uses TRBV27 and TRBJ2-7; D call uncertain. Trimming shortened V by 2 bases and J by 2 bases, and 7 bases separated the two germline ends. CDR1 and CDR2 (germline): MNHEY, SMNVEV (reference sequence). The CDR3 contains 13 residues. The CDR3 spells CASSLGSPYEQYF. DNA of the CDR3: TGTGCCAGCAGTTTAGGCAGCCCCTACGAGCAGTACTTC.